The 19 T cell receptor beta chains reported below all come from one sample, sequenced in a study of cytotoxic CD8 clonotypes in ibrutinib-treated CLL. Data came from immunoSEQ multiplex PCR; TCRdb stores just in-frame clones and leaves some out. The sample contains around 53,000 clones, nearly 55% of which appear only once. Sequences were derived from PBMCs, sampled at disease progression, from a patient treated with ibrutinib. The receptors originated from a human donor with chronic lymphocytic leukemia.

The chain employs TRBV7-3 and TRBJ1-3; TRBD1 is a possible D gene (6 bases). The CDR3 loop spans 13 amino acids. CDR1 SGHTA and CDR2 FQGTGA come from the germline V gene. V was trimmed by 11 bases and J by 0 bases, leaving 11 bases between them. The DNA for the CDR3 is TGTGCCGCTGCAGGGGCCTCTGGAAACACCATATATTTT. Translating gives CAAAGASGNTIYF. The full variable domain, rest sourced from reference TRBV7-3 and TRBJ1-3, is GAGVSQTPSNKVTEKGKYVELRCDPISGHTALYWYRQSLGQGPEFLIYFQGTGAADDSGLPNDRFFAVRPEGSVSTLKIQRTERGDSAVYLCAAAGASGNTIYFGEGSWLTVV.

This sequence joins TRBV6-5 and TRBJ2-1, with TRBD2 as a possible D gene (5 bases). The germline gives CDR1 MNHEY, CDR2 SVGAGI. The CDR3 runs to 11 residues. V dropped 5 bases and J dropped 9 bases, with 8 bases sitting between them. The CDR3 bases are TGTGCCAGCAGTACCCGGGGTGAGCAGTTCTTC. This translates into CASSTRGEQFF.

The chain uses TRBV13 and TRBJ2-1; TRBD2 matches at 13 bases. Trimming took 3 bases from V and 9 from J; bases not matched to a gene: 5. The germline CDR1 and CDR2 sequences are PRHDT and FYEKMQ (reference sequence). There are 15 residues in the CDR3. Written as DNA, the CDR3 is TGTGCCAGCAGCTTGGGGACTAGCGGGATTGTTGAGCAGTTCTTC. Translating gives CASSLGTSGIVEQFF.

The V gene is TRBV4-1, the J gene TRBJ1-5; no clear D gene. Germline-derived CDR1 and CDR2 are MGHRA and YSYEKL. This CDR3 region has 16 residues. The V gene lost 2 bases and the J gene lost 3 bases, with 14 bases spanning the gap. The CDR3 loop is CASSQYMQAYNQPQHF. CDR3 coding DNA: TGCGCCAGCAGCCAATATATGCAGGCGTACAATCAGCCCCAGCATTTT.

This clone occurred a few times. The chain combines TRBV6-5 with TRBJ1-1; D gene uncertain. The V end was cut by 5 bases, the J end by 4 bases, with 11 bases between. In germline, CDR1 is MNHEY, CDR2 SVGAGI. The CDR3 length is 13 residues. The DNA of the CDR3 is TGTGCCAGCAGTCTGCTCGGCTTCACTGAAGCTTTCTTT. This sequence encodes CASSLLGFTEAFF.

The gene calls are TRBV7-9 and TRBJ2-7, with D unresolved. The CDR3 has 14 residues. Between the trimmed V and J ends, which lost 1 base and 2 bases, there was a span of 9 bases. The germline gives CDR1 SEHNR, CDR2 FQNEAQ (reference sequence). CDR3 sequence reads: CASSLGGIPYEQYF. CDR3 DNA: TGTGCCAGCAGCTTAGGCGGAATACCCTACGAGCAGTACTTC.

CDR3 nucleotides: TGTGCCAGCAGCCCGGGGACAGGGGGTTCCGGGGAGCTGTTTTTT. It translates to CASSPGTGGSGELFF. The gene calls are TRBV4-2 and TRBJ2-2; 11 nucleotides align to TRBD1. The V segment lost 4 bases and the J segment 6 bases; nucleotides outside the gene matches: 4. Germline CDR1 LGHNA, CDR2 YNFKEQ. The CDR3 totals 15 residues.

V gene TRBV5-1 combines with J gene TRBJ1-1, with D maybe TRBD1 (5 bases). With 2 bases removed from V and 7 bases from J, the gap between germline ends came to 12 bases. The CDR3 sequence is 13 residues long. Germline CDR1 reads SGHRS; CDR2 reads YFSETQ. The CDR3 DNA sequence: TGCGCCAGCAGCTTTCGTGTCCAGGGTGAAGCTTTCTTT. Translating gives CASSFRVQGEAFF.

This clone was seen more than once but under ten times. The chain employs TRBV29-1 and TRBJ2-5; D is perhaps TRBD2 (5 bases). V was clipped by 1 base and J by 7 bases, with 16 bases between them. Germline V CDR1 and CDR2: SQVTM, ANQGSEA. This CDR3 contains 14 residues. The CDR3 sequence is CSVEAGLAGVTQYF. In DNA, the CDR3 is TGCAGCGTTGAAGCGGGGTTGGCAGGTGTGACCCAGTACTTC.

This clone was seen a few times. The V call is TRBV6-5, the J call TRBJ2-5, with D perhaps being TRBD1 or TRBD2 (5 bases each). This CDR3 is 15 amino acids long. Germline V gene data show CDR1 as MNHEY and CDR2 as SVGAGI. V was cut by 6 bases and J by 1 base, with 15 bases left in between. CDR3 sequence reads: CASRDSGRGQETQYF. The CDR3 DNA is TGTGCCAGCAGAGACAGCGGCCGCGGCCAAGAGACCCAGTACTTC.

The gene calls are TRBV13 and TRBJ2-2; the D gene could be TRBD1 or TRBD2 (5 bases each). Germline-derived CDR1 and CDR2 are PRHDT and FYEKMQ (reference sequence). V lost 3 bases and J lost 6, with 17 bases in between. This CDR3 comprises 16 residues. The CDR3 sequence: CASSLGPEGTAGELFF. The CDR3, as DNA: TGTGCCAGCAGCTTGGGACCAGAGGGGACCGCCGGGGAGCTGTTTTTT.

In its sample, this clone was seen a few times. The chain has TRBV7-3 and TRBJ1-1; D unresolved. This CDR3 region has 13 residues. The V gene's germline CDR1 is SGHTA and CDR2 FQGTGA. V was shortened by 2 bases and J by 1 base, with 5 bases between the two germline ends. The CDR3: CASSLGTNTEAFF. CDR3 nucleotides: TGTGCCAGCAGCTTAGGAACGAACACTGAAGCTTTCTTT.

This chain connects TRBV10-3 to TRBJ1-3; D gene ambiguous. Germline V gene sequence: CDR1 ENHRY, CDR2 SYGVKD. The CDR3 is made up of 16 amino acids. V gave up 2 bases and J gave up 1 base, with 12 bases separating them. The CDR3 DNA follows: TGTGCCATCAGTGAGAGGGAGCCGCTTTCTGGAAACACCATATATTTT. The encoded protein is CAISEREPLSGNTIYF.

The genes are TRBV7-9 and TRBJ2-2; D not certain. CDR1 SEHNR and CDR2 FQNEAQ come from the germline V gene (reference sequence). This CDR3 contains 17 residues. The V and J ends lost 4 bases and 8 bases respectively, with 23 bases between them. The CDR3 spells CASSSPSGLPPSGELFF. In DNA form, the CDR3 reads TGTGCCAGCAGCTCGCCGTCCGGTCTACCACCGTCGGGGGAGCTGTTTTTT.

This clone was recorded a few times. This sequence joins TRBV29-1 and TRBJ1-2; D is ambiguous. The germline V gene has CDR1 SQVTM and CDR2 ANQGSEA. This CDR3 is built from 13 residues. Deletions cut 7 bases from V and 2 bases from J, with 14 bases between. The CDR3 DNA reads TGCAGCGCTAGGAAGGATCCGAACTATGGCTACACCTTC. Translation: CSARKDPNYGYTF.

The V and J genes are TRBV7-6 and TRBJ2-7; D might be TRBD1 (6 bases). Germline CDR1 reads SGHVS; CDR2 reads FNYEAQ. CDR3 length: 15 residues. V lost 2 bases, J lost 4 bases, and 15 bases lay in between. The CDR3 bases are TGTGCCAGCAGCTTAAGGACAGACACTTCTTACGAGCAGTACTTC. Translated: CASSLRTDTSYEQYF.

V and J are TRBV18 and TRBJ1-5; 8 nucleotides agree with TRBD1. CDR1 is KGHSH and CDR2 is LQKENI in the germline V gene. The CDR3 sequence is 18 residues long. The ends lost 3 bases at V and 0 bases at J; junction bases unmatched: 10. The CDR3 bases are TGTGCCAGCTCACCGGTGCAGGGGGCCGGGGATAGCAATCAGCCCCAGCATTTT. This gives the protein CASSPVQGAGDSNQPQHF.

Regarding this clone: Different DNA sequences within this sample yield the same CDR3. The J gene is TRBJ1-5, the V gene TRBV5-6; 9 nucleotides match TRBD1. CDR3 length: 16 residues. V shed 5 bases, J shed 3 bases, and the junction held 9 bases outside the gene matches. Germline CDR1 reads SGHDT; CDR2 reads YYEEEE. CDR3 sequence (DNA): TGTGCCAGCAGTTGGGGAGGACAGGGGCTCAATCAGCCCCAGCATTTT. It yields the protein CASSWGGQGLNQPQHF.

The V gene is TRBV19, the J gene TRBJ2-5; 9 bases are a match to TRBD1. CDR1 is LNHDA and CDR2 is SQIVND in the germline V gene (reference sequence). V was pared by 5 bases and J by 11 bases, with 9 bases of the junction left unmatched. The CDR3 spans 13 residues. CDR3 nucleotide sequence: TGTGCCAGTAGTCGGACAGGGGAAACAGAGCAGTACTTC. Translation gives CASSRTGETEQYF. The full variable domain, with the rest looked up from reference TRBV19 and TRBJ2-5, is DGGITQSPKYLFRKEGQNVTLSCEQNLNHDAMYWYRQDPGQGLRLIYYSQIVNDFQKGDIAEGYSVSREKKESFPLTVTSAQKNPTAFYLCASSRTGETEQYFGPGTRLLVL.